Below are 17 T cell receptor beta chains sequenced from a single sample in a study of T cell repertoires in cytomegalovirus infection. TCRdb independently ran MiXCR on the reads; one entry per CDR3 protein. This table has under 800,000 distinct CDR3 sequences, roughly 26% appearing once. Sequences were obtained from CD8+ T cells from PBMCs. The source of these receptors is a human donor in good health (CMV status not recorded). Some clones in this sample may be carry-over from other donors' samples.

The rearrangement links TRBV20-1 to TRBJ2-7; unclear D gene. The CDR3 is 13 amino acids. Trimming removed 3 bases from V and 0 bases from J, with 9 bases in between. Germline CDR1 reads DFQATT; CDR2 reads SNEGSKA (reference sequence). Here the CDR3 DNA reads TGCAGTGCTAGGGACCTGAGCTCCTACGAGCAGTACGTC. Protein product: CSARDLSSYEQYV.

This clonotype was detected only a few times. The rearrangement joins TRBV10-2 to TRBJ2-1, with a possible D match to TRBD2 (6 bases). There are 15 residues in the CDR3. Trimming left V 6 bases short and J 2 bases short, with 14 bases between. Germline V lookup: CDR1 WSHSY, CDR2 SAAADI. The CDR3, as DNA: TGCGCCAGCAGCTGGAGGGAAGCCCCCTACAATGAGCAGTTCTTC. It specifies CASSWREAPYNEQFF.

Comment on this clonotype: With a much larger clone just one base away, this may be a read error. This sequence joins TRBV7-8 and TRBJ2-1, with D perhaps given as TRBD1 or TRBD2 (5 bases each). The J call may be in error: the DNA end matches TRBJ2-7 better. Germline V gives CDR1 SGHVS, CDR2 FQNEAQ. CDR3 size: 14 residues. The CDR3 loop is CASSLSGLYNEQYF. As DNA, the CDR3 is TGTGCCAGCAGCTTATCGGGGCTTTACAATGAGCAGTACTTC.

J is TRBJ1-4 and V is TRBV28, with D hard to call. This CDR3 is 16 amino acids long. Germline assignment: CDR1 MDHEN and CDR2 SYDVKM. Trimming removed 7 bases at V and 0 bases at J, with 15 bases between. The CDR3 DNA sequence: TGTGCCAGCACCACACGAGACTATTCAACTAATGAAAAACTGTTTTTT. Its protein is CASTTRDYSTNEKLFF.

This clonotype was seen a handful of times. In nucleotides, the CDR3 is TGTGCCAGCAGTTACTCGATTAACAGGGAGAACACCGGGGAGCTGTTTTTT. Translation: CASSYSINRENTGELFF. The J gene is TRBJ2-2, the V gene TRBV6-2 or TRBV6-3, with D possibly being TRBD1 (6 bases). The CDR3 contains 17 residues. Per the germline V gene, CDR1 is MNHEY and CDR2 is SVGEGT. The V end lost 0 bases, the J end lost 1 base, and 12 bases lay between the germline ends.

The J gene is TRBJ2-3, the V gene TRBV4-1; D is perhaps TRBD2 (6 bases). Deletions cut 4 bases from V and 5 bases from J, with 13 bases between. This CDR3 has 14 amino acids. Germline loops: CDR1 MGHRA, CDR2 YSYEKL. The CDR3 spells CASSPPQEGDTQYF. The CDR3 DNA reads TGCGCCAGCAGCCCCCCTCAGGAGGGAGATACGCAGTATTTT.

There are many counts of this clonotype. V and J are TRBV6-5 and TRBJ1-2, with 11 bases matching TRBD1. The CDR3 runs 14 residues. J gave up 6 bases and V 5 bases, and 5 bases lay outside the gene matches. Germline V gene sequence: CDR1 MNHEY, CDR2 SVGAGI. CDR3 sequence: CASSLGQGANGYTF. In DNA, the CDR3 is TGTGCCAGCAGTCTCGGACAGGGGGCAAATGGCTACACCTTC.

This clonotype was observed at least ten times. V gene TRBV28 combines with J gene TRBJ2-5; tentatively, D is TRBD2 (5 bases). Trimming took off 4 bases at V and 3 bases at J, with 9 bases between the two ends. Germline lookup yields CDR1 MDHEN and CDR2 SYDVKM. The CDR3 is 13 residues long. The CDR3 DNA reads TGTGCCAGCAGTTCAGGACTTGAAGAGACCCAGTACTTC. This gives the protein CASSSGLEETQYF.

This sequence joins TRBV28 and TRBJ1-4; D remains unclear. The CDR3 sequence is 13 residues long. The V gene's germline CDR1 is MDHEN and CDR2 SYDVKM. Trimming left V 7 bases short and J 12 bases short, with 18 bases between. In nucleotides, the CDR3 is TGTGCCAGCACCCTAACACCCCGCGTTGAACTGTTTTTT. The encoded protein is CASTLTPRVELFF.

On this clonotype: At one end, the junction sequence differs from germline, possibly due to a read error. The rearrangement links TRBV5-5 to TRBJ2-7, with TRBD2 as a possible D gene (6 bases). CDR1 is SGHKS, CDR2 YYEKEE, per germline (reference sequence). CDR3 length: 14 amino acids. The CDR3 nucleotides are TGTGCCAACAGCTTGTGGGGGGAATCCTACGAGCAGTACTTC. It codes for CANSLWGESYEQYF.

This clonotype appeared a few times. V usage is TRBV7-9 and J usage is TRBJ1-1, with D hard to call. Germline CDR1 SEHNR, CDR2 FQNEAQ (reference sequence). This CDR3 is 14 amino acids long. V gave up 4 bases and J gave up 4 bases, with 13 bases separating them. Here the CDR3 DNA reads TGTGCCAGCAGCTCACCCCGCCGGGTCACTGAAGCTTTCTTT. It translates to CASSSPRRVTEAFF.

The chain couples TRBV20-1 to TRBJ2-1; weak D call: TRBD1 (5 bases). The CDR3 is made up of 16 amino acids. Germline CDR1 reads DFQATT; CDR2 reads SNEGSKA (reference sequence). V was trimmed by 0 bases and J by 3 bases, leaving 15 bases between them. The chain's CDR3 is CSAREPGKGRYNEQFF. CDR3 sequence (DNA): TGCAGTGCTAGAGAACCCGGCAAGGGGCGCTACAATGAGCAGTTCTTC.

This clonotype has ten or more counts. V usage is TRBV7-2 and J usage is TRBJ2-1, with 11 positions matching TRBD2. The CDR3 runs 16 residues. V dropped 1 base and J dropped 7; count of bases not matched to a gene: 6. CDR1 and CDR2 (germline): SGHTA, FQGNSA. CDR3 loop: CASSLVAGGPRNEQFF. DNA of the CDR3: TGTGCCAGCAGCTTAGTAGCGGGGGGGCCTAGAAATGAGCAGTTCTTC.

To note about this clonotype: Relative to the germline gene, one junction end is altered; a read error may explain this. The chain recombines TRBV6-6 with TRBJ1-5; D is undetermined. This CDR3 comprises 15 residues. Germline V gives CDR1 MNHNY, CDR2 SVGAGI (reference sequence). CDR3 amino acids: CACSQTPAGNQPQHF. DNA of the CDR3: TGTGCCTGCAGTCAGACCCCCGCGGGCAATCAGCCCCAGCATTTT.

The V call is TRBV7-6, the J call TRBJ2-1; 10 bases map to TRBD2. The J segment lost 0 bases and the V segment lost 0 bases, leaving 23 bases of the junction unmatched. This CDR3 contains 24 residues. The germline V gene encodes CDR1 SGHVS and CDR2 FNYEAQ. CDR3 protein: CASSLAFWLAGDVLGTSSYNEQFF. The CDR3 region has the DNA TGTGCCAGCAGCTTAGCGTTTTGGCTAGCGGGGGATGTACTTGGCACAAGCTCCTACAATGAGCAGTTCTTC.

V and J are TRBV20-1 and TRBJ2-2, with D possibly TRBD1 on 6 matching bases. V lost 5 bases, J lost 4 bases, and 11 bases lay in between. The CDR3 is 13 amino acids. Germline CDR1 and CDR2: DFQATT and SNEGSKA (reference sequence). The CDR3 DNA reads TGCAGTGCTCTGGACAGACGCACCGGGGAGCTGTTTTTT. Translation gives CSALDRRTGELFF.

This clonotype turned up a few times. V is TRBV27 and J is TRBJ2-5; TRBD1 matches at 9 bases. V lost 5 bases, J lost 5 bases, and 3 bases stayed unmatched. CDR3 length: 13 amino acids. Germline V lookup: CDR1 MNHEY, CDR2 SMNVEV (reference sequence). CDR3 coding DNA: TGTGCCAGCAGTCGACAGGGGGTGGAGACCCAGTACTTC. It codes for CASSRQGVETQYF.